One TCR beta chain is described in this entry. This table comes from immunoSEQ multiplex PCR, and its TCRdb copy is limited to in-frame clones, with some not included. The sample shows a few hundred thousand clones, approximately 90% of them seen only once. Noted treatment: some 20 received Ad26.COV2.S at low or high dose, single or two shots; 5 received placebo; per-sample allocation not given. Collection of samples fell on day 63 after the first vaccine or placebo injection. This entry comes from a study of Ad26.COV2.S vaccination and SARS-CoV-2 variants. The CDR3 contains 15 residues. The ends were cut back, 6 bases at V and 1 base at J, with 15 bases in the middle. The germline gives CDR1 LNHDA, CDR2 SQIVND (reference sequence).

V gene TRBV19 combines with J gene TRBJ1-1; the D is unclear. The sample here was peripheral blood, taken in a trial of Ad26.COV2.S vaccine versus placebo. This TCR came from a person between 18 and 59 years old who received the Ad26.COV2.S COVID-19 vaccine or a placebo. CDR3 bases: TGTGCCAGTAGCCCAGCGACCCGGACGAACACTGAAGCTTTCTTT. It specifies CASSPATRTNTEAFF.